What follows describes a single T cell receptor beta chain. What it binds is not known. The data are from a study of lymphopenia after photon versus proton radiotherapy. Here immunoSEQ multiplex PCR was the method, and the copy in TCRdb shows in-frame clones only, minus some. The sample carries 150,000 to 200,000 clones, about nine tenths recorded once. Study-level findings and limits: Under photons, naive T cells and diversity fell while effector/memory populations rose. Better survival with proton therapy was suggested as possible, not demonstrated. After lymphocyte nadir, photon-treated repertoires showed oligoclonal expansion, especially CD8+ Temra.

This TCR was recovered from a man aged 45-65 years with gastric cancer. The sequencing here drew on peripheral blood, taken from a patient treated with photon-based radiotherapy.

CDR3 nucleotides: TGTGCCAGCAGCAGAAGACTGGATTCCTACGAGCAGTACTTC. This codes for CASSRRLDSYEQYF. V is TRBV7-9 and J is TRBJ2-7; D is uncertain. Trimming took off 5 bases at V and 1 base at J, with 12 bases between the two ends. CDR3 size: 14 residues. CDR1 and CDR2 from the germline V gene are SEHNR and FQNEAQ (reference sequence).